This record concerns one TCR beta chain sequence. From germline, CDR1 is SGHKS and CDR2 YYEKEE (reference sequence). Trimming at V came to 4 bases and at J to 4 bases, leaving 13 bases not matched to a gene. The CDR3 consists of 16 residues. These data belong to a study of T cell responses to AZD1222 COVID-19 vaccine. Study context: Pooled samples include second doses given at about 4 or 12 weeks.

Sequenced by immunoSEQ multiplex PCR; TCRdb stores in-frame clones only, minus some. The sample yields approximately 100,000 clones, roughly nine tenths seen once. The rearrangement joins TRBV5-5 to TRBJ2-5, with 7 bases identical to TRBD1. The sequence was obtained from an adult in good health. The sample in question was peripheral blood, obtained on day 0 of AZD1222 vaccination. CDR3 residues: CASSTDRTAISETQYF. The CDR3 nucleotides read TGTGCCAGCAGCACGGACAGGACGGCCATTTCAGAGACCCAGTACTTC.